Sequencing of this T cell receptor beta chain was carried out in a study of control samples from healthy donors and cancer patients. Profiling relied on immunoSEQ multiplex PCR, and the TCRdb table lists in-frame clones only, not all of them. The sample consists of about 44,000 clones, approximately 89% of them appearing once. Germline V gene sequence: CDR1 WNHNN, CDR2 SYGVQD (reference sequence). Between the trimmed V and J ends, which lost 0 bases and 0 bases, there was a span of 8 bases. CDR3 size: 15 residues. The receptor was derived from a woman aged 55-69 years with lung cancer. The source material was PBMCs. The rearrangement joins TRBV10-1 to TRBJ1-1; D is uncertain. CDR3 residues: CASSESEYMNTEAFF. The CDR3 region has the DNA TGCGCCAGCAGTGAGTCGGAATATATGAACACTGAAGCTTTCTTT.